Presented here are 23 T cell receptor beta chains from one specimen sequenced in a study of OX40 agonist ivuxolimab in advanced cancers. Some clones are missing from TCRdb's copy, which holds only in-frame ones; the method was immunoSEQ multiplex PCR. The sample gives about 31,000 clones, 88% of which show up once; under 70% is in the top ten. The material was CD4+ or CD8+ T cells sorted from blood, obtained in a trial of the OX40 agonist ivuxolimab. These receptors were obtained from an adult with an advanced solid tumor such as melanoma, head and neck, liver or kidney cancer.

This chain uses TRBV29-1 with TRBJ1-2; tentatively, D is TRBD1 (5 bases). The V end lost 4 bases, the J end lost 4 bases, and 13 bases lay between the germline ends. The CDR3 covers 13 residues. The germline gives CDR1 SQVTM, CDR2 ANQGSEA. CDR3 residues: CSVVGAQSYGYTF. DNA for the CDR3: TGCAGCGTTGTTGGGGCTCAAAGCTATGGCTACACCTTC.

The V call is TRBV7-9, the J call TRBJ1-3, with 7 bases identical to TRBD1. The germline CDR1 and CDR2 sequences are SEHNR and FQNEAQ (reference sequence). Trimming removed 1 base from V and 8 bases from J; junction bases left unmatched: 2. CDR3 length: 13 amino acids. The CDR3 DNA reads TGTGCCAGCAGCTTAGACAGGGGAGACACCATATATTTT. Protein sequence: CASSLDRGDTIYF. Supplemented by reference TRBV7-9 and TRBJ1-3, the full variable domain reads DTGVSQNPRHKITKRGQNVTFRCDPISEHNRLYWYRQTLGQGPEFLTYFQNEAQLEKSRLLSDRFSAERPKGSFSTLEIQRTEQGDSAMYLCASSLDRGDTIYFGEGSWLTVV.

The chain couples TRBV27 to TRBJ2-2; the D gene is possibly TRBD1 (5 bases). CDR1 and CDR2 from the germline V gene are MNHEY and SMNVEV (reference sequence). The CDR3 covers 16 residues. V lost 0 bases and J 0 bases, leaving 8 bases between the germline ends. CDR3 region: CASSLSGPANTGELFF. The CDR3 DNA reads TGTGCCAGCAGTTTATCGGGGCCCGCGAACACCGGGGAGCTGTTTTTT.

This clone was recorded only once. CDR3 in DNA: TGTGCCAGCAGAACAGGACAGGGGGAAGCCTACGAGCAGTACTTC. Encoded protein: CASRTGQGEAYEQYF. The chain is built from TRBV28 and TRBJ2-7, with 10 bases aligning to TRBD1. The CDR3 loop spans 15 amino acids. V was pared by 6 bases and J by 2 bases, with 7 bases of the junction left unmatched. Per the germline V gene, CDR1 is MDHEN and CDR2 is SYDVKM.

This chain links TRBV11-3 with TRBJ1-3; the D is unclear. Germline V gene data show CDR1 as SGHNT and CDR2 as YENEEA. This CDR3 has 12 residues. The germline V and J ends were trimmed by 1 base and 8 bases, with 6 bases remaining between them. Written as DNA, the CDR3 is TGTGCCAGCAGCTTAGCCGGAGACACCATATATTTT. The encoded protein is CASSLAGDTIYF.

V gene TRBV28 combines with J gene TRBJ1-5; D not certain. Germline loops: CDR1 MDHEN, CDR2 SYDVKM. V was pared by 9 bases and J by 9 bases, with 15 bases between. CDR3 size: 12 residues. The CDR3 nucleotides read TGTGCCAGTCTTGACGGTGGCTTGCCCCAGCATTTT. Translation gives CASLDGGLPQHF. The full variable domain, with the rest looked up from reference TRBV28 and TRBJ1-5, is DVKVTQSSRYLVKRTGEKVFLECVQDMDHENMFWYRQDPGLGLRLIYFSYDVKMKEKGDIPEGYSVSREKKERFSLILESASTNQTSMYLCASLDGGLPQHFGDGTRLSIL.

V usage is TRBV6-5 and J usage is TRBJ1-1, with D maybe TRBD1 (6 bases). Germline values: CDR1 MNHEY, CDR2 SVGAGI. V shed 2 bases and J shed 7 bases, with 14 bases lying between them. This CDR3 contains 14 residues. The CDR3 nucleotides are TGTGCCAGCAGTTACGTGGGCAGGGGATATGAAGCTTTCTTT. Translation gives CASSYVGRGYEAFF.

The chain uses TRBV7-2 and TRBJ1-4, with D unresolved. Trimming stripped 7 bases from V and 0 bases from J, with 15 bases between. The CDR3 loop spans 16 amino acids. Germline CDR1 and CDR2: SGHTA and FQGNSA. The CDR3 nucleotides are TGTGCCAGCAACAAGGAAGCGGCCGCAACTAATGAAAAACTGTTTTTT. Its protein is CASNKEAAATNEKLFF.

The chain combines TRBV9 with TRBJ2-2, with no clear D. The ends were cut back, 0 bases at V and 4 bases at J, with 13 bases in the middle. The germline CDR1 and CDR2 sequences are SGDLS and YYNGEE. This CDR3 contains 16 residues. CDR3 in amino acids: CASSVGWQPSTGELFF. The CDR3 DNA follows: TGTGCCAGCAGCGTAGGGTGGCAGCCTAGCACCGGGGAGCTGTTTTTT.

This rearrangement joins TRBV19 to TRBJ2-3; TRBD1 matches at 7 bases. With V trimmed by 5 bases and J by 3 bases, 14 bases remained unmatched. The germline CDR1 and CDR2 sequences are LNHDA and SQIVND (reference sequence). The CDR3 runs 17 residues. DNA of the CDR3: TGTGCCAGTAGTCCCCACGAACAGGGGCCATGGACAGATACGCAGTATTTT. It is translated as CASSPHEQGPWTDTQYF.

This chain uses TRBV27 with TRBJ1-6, with 7 positions matching TRBD1. CDR3 length: 13 amino acids. Trimming at V came to 6 bases and at J to 9 bases, leaving 5 bases not matched to a gene. CDR1 and CDR2 from the germline V gene are MNHEY and SMNVEV (reference sequence). CDR3 bases: TGTGCCAGCAGCCAGGGGGGACGTTCACCCCTCCACTTT. Translation gives CASSQGGRSPLHF.

The chain links TRBV27 to TRBJ2-2; TRBD1 matches at 11 bases. Germline V gives CDR1 MNHEY, CDR2 SMNVEV (reference sequence). This CDR3 is built from 14 residues. Unmatched junction bases numbered 4, after V lost 6 bases and J lost 7 bases. CDR3 loop: CASSWTGGNGELFF. CDR3 coding DNA: TGTGCCAGCAGCTGGACAGGGGGCAACGGGGAGCTGTTTTTT.

The rearrangement links TRBV19 to TRBJ2-7; no reliable D call. This CDR3 is built from 12 residues. The ends were cut back, 1 base at V and 5 bases at J, with 6 bases in the middle. Looked up from germline, CDR1 is LNHDA and CDR2 is SQIVND (reference sequence). The CDR3 spells CASSIGGNEQYF. The CDR3 DNA reads TGTGCCAGTAGTATAGGTGGAAACGAGCAGTACTTC.

This clone was counted a single time. The CDR3 reads CASSISPASYEQYF. CDR3 coding DNA: TGTGCCAGTAGTATAAGTCCAGCGAGCTACGAGCAGTACTTC. The V call is TRBV19, the J call TRBJ2-7; D gene ambiguous. CDR1 is LNHDA and CDR2 is SQIVND in the germline V gene (reference sequence). This CDR3 is built from 14 residues. Trimming removed 2 bases from V and 3 bases from J, with 11 bases in between.

The rearrangement joins TRBV5-4 to TRBJ1-5, with D hard to call. This CDR3 contains 14 residues. Germline V gives CDR1 SGHNT, CDR2 YYREEE (reference sequence). V shed 2 bases and J shed 7 bases, with 13 bases lying between them. The CDR3 sequence is CASSLGGEGQPQHF. Here the CDR3 DNA reads TGTGCCAGCAGCTTAGGTGGAGAGGGACAGCCCCAGCATTTT.

This clone occurred once. The CDR3: CASRGTGSYEQYF. CDR3 bases: TGCGCCAGCAGGGGAACAGGGTCCTACGAGCAGTACTTC. The chain couples TRBV10-1 to TRBJ2-7, with a weak D call TRBD1 (6 bases). With 6 bases removed from V and 1 base from J, the gap between germline ends came to 10 bases. Germline CDR1 and CDR2: WNHNN and SYGVQD (reference sequence). CDR3 length: 13 amino acids.

The sample holds one count of this clone. The chain recombines TRBV7-2 with TRBJ2-3; D gene unclear. Germline V CDR1 and CDR2: SGHTA, FQGNSA. V lost 2 bases and J lost 2, with 14 bases in between. The CDR3 sequence is 16 residues long. As DNA, the CDR3 is TGTGCCAGCAGCTTAATTCCCGGGCAGCTCACAGATACGCAGTATTTT. This codes for CASSLIPGQLTDTQYF.

The chain employs TRBV7-6 and TRBJ1-1, with D uncertain. The germline V and J ends were trimmed by 6 bases and 4 bases, with 15 bases remaining between them. CDR1 and CDR2 (germline): SGHVS, FNYEAQ. The CDR3 runs to 14 residues. CDR3 amino acids: CASSIDGGSTEAFF. The CDR3 nucleotides read TGTGCCAGCAGTATCGACGGAGGGAGCACTGAAGCTTTCTTT. Variable domain in full (rest from reference TRBV7-6 and TRBJ1-1): GAGVSQSPRYKVTKRGQDVALRCDPISGHVSLYWYRQALGQGPEFLTYFNYEAQQDKSGLPNDRFSAERPEGSISTLTIQRTEQRDSAMYRCASSIDGGSTEAFFGQGTRLTVV.

The V call is TRBV6-1, the J call TRBJ2-7; 10 positions agree with TRBD1. The CDR3 has 13 residues. J gave up 0 bases and V 9 bases, and 2 bases lay outside the gene matches. Germline CDR1 reads MNHNS; CDR2 reads SASEGT. The CDR3: CASDRGPSYEQYF. CDR3 bases: TGTGCCAGTGACAGGGGGCCCTCCTACGAGCAGTACTTC.

The chain uses TRBV19 and TRBJ1-5; the D gene is possibly TRBD1 (6 bases). Germline V gene data show CDR1 as LNHDA and CDR2 as SQIVND (reference sequence). V was clipped by 11 bases and J by 6 bases, with 26 bases between them. There are 16 residues in the CDR3. As DNA, the CDR3 is TGTGCCCCCCAGGGGCTGGGGCAGGGTAAAGTTCAGCCCCAGCATTTT. Amino acids: CAPQGLGQGKVQPQHF. The variable domain in full, completed from reference TRBV19 and TRBJ1-5, reads DGGITQSPKYLFRKEGQNVTLSCEQNLNHDAMYWYRQDPGQGLRLIYYSQIVNDFQKGDIAEGYSVSREKKESFPLTVTSAQKNPTAFYLCAPQGLGQGKVQPQHFGDGTRLSIL.

The chain carries TRBV4-3 and TRBJ2-5, with 8 bases identical to TRBD1. The DNA end is more similar to TRBJ2-7, so the J call may be wrong. The CDR3 is 15 amino acids. Germline V gene data show CDR1 as LGHNA and CDR2 as YSLEER. CDR3 DNA sequence: TGCGCCAGCAGCCAGGGTAGGGGACAGGCCTACGAGCAGTACTTC. Its protein is CASSQGRGQAYEQYF.

This clone has just a few counts. The chain recombines TRBV6-6 with TRBJ2-7, with TRBD1 matching over 10 bases. Germline V CDR1 and CDR2: MNHNY, SVGAGI (reference sequence). The junction had 1 base not matched to a gene; V was cut back by 0 bases and J by 5 bases. The CDR3 is 14 amino acids. CDR3: CASSYSGQGDEQYF. CDR3 nucleotide sequence: TGTGCCAGCAGTTACTCAGGACAGGGGGACGAGCAGTACTTC.

The CDR3 DNA reads TGTGCCAGCAGCTTGGAGGGACCCCCCGGGGAGCTGTTTTTT. Protein sequence: CASSLEGPPGELFF. V gene TRBV11-2 combines with J gene TRBJ2-2; a possible D gene is TRBD2 (6 bases). V was trimmed by 3 bases and J by 6 bases, leaving 11 bases between them. Germline loops: CDR1 SGHAT, CDR2 FQNNGV. There are 14 residues in the CDR3.